These 5 T cell receptor beta chains were sequenced from one sample in a study of T-cell memory formation after mild COVID-19. TCRdb passed the 5' RACE reads through MiXCR, listing each CDR3 protein once. The profile shows approximately 350,000 distinct CDR3 sequences, 13% of them singletons. Specimen: PBMCs or a T cell subset sorted from them (not recorded which). The receptors were gathered from a man younger than 35 who had mild COVID-19 (a few samples of this study predate the infection). Cell type and time point are not known.

In this sample, this clonotype turned up a few times. This chain uses TRBV6-2 or TRBV6-3 with TRBJ2-1; TRBD2 aligns across 8 bases. This CDR3 region has 17 residues. The germline V gene has CDR1 MNHEY and CDR2 SVGEGT. The V gene end was trimmed by 5 bases and the J gene end by 7 bases; junction bases not matched to a gene: 16. For the CDR3, the DNA is TGTGCCAGCAGTCCCTTGAGCGGGGGAGCCTCGTGGAATGAGCAGTTCTTC. Protein product: CASSPLSGGASWNEQFF.

This chain joins TRBV6-2 or TRBV6-3 and TRBJ2-1; 8 bases are a match to TRBD2. Germline V lookup: CDR1 MNHEY, CDR2 SVGEGT. The CDR3 consists of 13 residues. J was trimmed by 7 bases and V by 4 bases; bases with no gene match: 3. DNA of the CDR3: TGTGCCAGCAGTTTGGGGACTAGGAATGAGCAGTTCTTC. Protein: CASSLGTRNEQFF.

The table lists this clonotype with a few counts. The chain employs TRBV7-2 and TRBJ1-2; maybe TRBD1 (6 bases). The V and J ends lost 5 bases and 4 bases respectively, with 17 bases between them. The CDR3 length is 15 residues. Germline CDR1 is SGHTA and CDR2 is FQGNSA. This CDR3 reads CASSPRTETPYGYTF. CDR3 nucleotide sequence: TGTGCCAGCAGCCCGAGGACAGAGACACCCTATGGCTACACCTTC.

The rearrangement links TRBV28 to TRBJ2-7; 12 bases match TRBD2. CDR1 MDHEN and CDR2 SYDVKM come from the germline V gene. This CDR3 has 18 residues. The J segment lost 5 bases and the V segment lost 6 bases, leaving 17 bases of the junction unmatched. The chain's CDR3 is CASSPGASGGAASDEQYV. The CDR3 DNA follows: TGTGCCAGCAGCCCCGGGGCTAGCGGGGGGGCCGCTTCAGACGAGCAGTACGTC.

This clonotype was seen only a few times. The rearrangement links TRBV7-3 to TRBJ2-7; tentative D call: TRBD2 (6 bases). Germline V CDR1 and CDR2: SGHTA, FQGTGA. The CDR3 spans 16 residues. The germline V and J ends were trimmed by 4 bases and 4 bases, with 20 bases remaining between them. The CDR3 loop reads CASSWAAGPGEYEQYV. The DNA for the CDR3 is TGTGCCAGCAGCTGGGCCGCGGGTCCGGGGGAATACGAGCAGTACGTC.